These 22 T cell receptor beta chains came from one sample sequenced in a study of T cells in Graves' hyperthyroidism and ophthalmopathy. The TCR beta CDR3 regions underwent amplification using RNA transcripts as the source. The TCR CDR3 was amplified in a first-round RT-PCR using the HTBI primer set. TCRdb re-analysed the multiplex PCR reads in MiXCR, keeping a single row per CDR3 protein. The sample lists hundreds of thousands of distinct CDR3 sequences; approximately 25% were seen once. The sequenced material came from blood. These receptors were taken from a woman in her 30s with Graves' ophthalmopathy.

The V gene is TRBV25-1, the J gene TRBJ1-2; D is unresolved. This CDR3 region has 14 residues. Germline V gene sequence: CDR1 MGHDK, CDR2 SYGVNS. The ends were cut back, 3 bases at V and 7 bases at J, with 15 bases in the middle. In DNA, the CDR3 is TGTGCCAGCAGTGAGGGAGGGAATTCAGGTGGCTACACCTTC. Translated, it gives CASSEGGNSGGYTF.

The sample holds many counts of this clonotype. The chain is built from TRBV4-1 and TRBJ1-2, with D perhaps matching TRBD1 (5 bases). Germline V gene lookup returns CDR1 MGHRA and CDR2 YSYEKL. V was shortened by 3 bases and J by 4 bases, with 12 bases between the two germline ends. The CDR3 has 14 amino acids. Here the CDR3 reads CASSHSDRIYGYTF. CDR3 sequence (DNA): TGCGCCAGCAGCCATAGTGACAGAATCTATGGCTACACCTTC.

The chain uses TRBV15 and TRBJ2-7, with 11 bases matching TRBD2. Per germline, CDR1 LNHNV and CDR2 YYDKDF (reference sequence). The CDR3 contains 15 residues. V dropped 3 bases and J dropped 4; count of bases not matched to a gene: 5. This chain's CDR3 is CATSRTSGMSYEQYF. CDR3 sequence (DNA): TGTGCCACCAGCAGGACTAGCGGGATGTCTTACGAGCAGTACTTC.

In this sample, this clonotype turned up a few times. V usage is TRBV20-1 and J usage is TRBJ2-5, with TRBD2 identical over 12 bases. The CDR3 spans 15 residues. J lost 2 bases, V lost 1 base, and 2 bases had no gene match. Germline V gene lookup returns CDR1 DFQATT and CDR2 SNEGSKA (reference sequence). CDR3 sequence (DNA): TGCAGTGCTAGAGGGACTAGCGGGGATCAAGAGACCCAGTACTTC. Its protein product is CSARGTSGDQETQYF.

The table lists this clonotype with many counts. The V and J genes are TRBV7-2 and TRBJ2-7; TRBD2 agrees at 11 bases. Trimming took 3 bases from V and 5 from J; bases not matched to a gene: 6. Germline V gene sequence: CDR1 SGHTA, CDR2 FQGNSA. The CDR3 is 15 amino acids. CDR3 region: CASSFLAGGPHEQYF. The CDR3 DNA sequence: TGTGCCAGCAGCTTCTTAGCGGGGGGGCCCCACGAGCAGTACTTC.

This clonotype has just a few counts. This sequence joins TRBV12-3 or TRBV12-4 and TRBJ2-7; the match to TRBD2 covers 12 bases. Trimming took 5 bases from V and 3 from J; bases not matched to a gene: 11. The CDR3 has 17 residues. The CDR3 loop reads CASSPSSSGRANYEQYF. The CDR3 DNA reads TGTGCCAGCAGTCCCTCCTCTAGCGGGAGGGCCAACTACGAGCAGTACTTC.

The chain joins TRBV2 to TRBJ1-2, with a possible D match to TRBD1 (5 bases). This CDR3 contains 14 residues. The V and J ends lost 2 bases and 4 bases respectively, with 11 bases between them. Germline V gives CDR1 SNHLY, CDR2 FYNNEI. The CDR3 is CASSERGNGYGYTF. In DNA, the CDR3 is TGTGCCAGCAGTGAACGGGGGAACGGCTATGGCTACACCTTC. Drawing the rest from reference TRBV2 and TRBJ1-2, the complete variable domain is EPEVTQTPSHQVTQMGQEVILRCVPISNHLYFYWYRQILGQKVEFLVSFYNNEISEKSEIFDDQFSVERPDGSNFTLKIRSTKLEDSAMYFCASSERGNGYGYTFGSGTRLTVV.

This clonotype came up a few times. This chain links TRBV28 with TRBJ1-5, with 7 bases that match TRBD1. CDR3 length: 15 amino acids. With 7 bases clipped from V and 2 bases from J, the junction kept 8 bases outside the gene matches. Germline V lookup: CDR1 MDHEN, CDR2 SYDVKM. The CDR3 is CASTSTGVGNQPQHF. The CDR3 coding sequence is TGTGCCAGCACCAGCACAGGGGTGGGCAATCAGCCCCAGCATTTT.

The chain combines TRBV4-1 with TRBJ2-5; no clear D gene. This CDR3 spans 13 amino acids. CDR1 is MGHRA, CDR2 YSYEKL, per germline. Trimming shortened V by 4 bases and J by 3 bases, and 9 bases separated the two germline ends. As DNA, the CDR3 is TGCGCCAGCAGCCGCCAGATAGAAGAGACCCAGTACTTC. Translated: CASSRQIEETQYF.

The rearrangement uses TRBV12-3 or TRBV12-4 and TRBJ2-5; tentatively, D is TRBD1 or TRBD2 (6 bases each). Trimming removed 0 bases from V and 1 base from J, with 18 bases in between. The CDR3 loop spans 18 amino acids. The DNA for the CDR3 is TGTGCCAGCAGTTTAGCGCCTCGATGGAGGGGGTTCCAAGAGACCCAGTACTTC. Protein sequence: CASSLAPRWRGFQETQYF.

The CDR3 DNA follows: TGTGCCAGCAGACCGGGACAAATCACTGAAGCTTTCTTT. It specifies CASRPGQITEAFF. The rearrangement uses TRBV28 and TRBJ1-1, with D possibly matching TRBD1 (6 bases). Deletions cut 6 bases from V and 4 bases from J, with 12 bases between. The germline CDR1 and CDR2 sequences are MDHEN and SYDVKM. CDR3 size: 13 residues.

This clonotype was recorded at least ten times. The rearrangement links TRBV6-1 to TRBJ1-2; no firm D call. CDR3 length: 13 amino acids. The V gene lost 5 bases and the J gene lost 2 bases, with 9 bases spanning the gap. Germline V gene sequence: CDR1 MNHNS, CDR2 SASEGT. The DNA of the CDR3 is TGTGCCAGCAGTATCCGACCGAACTATGGCTACACCTTC. It is translated as CASSIRPNYGYTF.

In this sample, this clonotype turned up many times. The V gene is TRBV28, the J gene TRBJ1-5; unclear D gene. V was cut by 3 bases and J by 6 bases, with 12 bases left in between. Germline V gives CDR1 MDHEN, CDR2 SYDVKM. The length of the CDR3 is 14 residues. The CDR3 here is CASSLGGDGQPQHF. The CDR3 nucleotides read TGTGCCAGCAGTTTGGGTGGGGATGGTCAGCCCCAGCATTTT.

This clonotype has at least ten counts. This chain connects TRBV3-1 to TRBJ2-5; 9 nucleotides match TRBD2. With V trimmed by 4 bases and J by 13 bases, 16 bases remained unmatched. The CDR3 is made up of 15 amino acids. Germline values: CDR1 LGHDT, CDR2 YNNKEL (reference sequence). Here the CDR3 reads CASSLGSSGGLRRYF. The CDR3 DNA reads as TGTGCCAGCAGCCTAGGGAGTAGCGGGGGCCTCAGAAGGTACTTC.

This clonotype came up many times. This chain joins TRBV20-1 and TRBJ2-5; unclear D gene. The CDR3 is 11 amino acids. V lost 1 base, J lost 4 bases, and 4 bases lay in between. Germline lookup yields CDR1 DFQATT and CDR2 SNEGSKA (reference sequence). The CDR3 loop reads CSARVTETQYF. CDR3 bases: TGCAGTGCTAGAGTGACAGAGACCCAGTACTTC.

There are many counts of this clonotype. The rearrangement uses TRBV25-1 and TRBJ1-2; a weak D match, TRBD1 (5 bases). The CDR3 has 13 amino acids. Germline CDR1 is MGHDK and CDR2 is SYGVNS. The germline V and J ends were trimmed by 4 bases and 8 bases, with 14 bases remaining between them. DNA of the CDR3: TGTGCCAGCAGTGCAGGGTTGGGGGTCGGCTACACCTTC. It translates to CASSAGLGVGYTF.

This clonotype was recorded a few times. CDR3 region: CASRPGTFGLVGYTF. The CDR3 DNA reads TGTGCCAGCAGGCCGGGGACGTTTGGTCTAGTGGGCTACACCTTC. The rearrangement joins TRBV28 to TRBJ1-2, with D possibly matching TRBD1 (5 bases). This CDR3 region has 15 residues. Trimming cost V 6 bases and J 8 bases, with 22 bases left between them. CDR1 is MDHEN and CDR2 is SYDVKM in the germline V gene.

This clonotype was observed many times. The V and J genes are TRBV4-1 and TRBJ2-7; 11 bases line up with TRBD2. The germline V gene encodes CDR1 MGHRA and CDR2 YSYEKL. Trimming at V came to 4 bases and at J to 3 bases, leaving 5 bases not matched to a gene. CDR3 length: 15 residues. In nucleotides, the CDR3 is TGCGCCAGCAGCCGCCCGACTAGCGGGGACTACGAGCAGTACTTC. Translated: CASSRPTSGDYEQYF.

The sample holds one count of this clonotype. CDR3: CASSESPGGGYGYTF. Written as DNA, the CDR3 is TGTGCCAGCAGTGAATCGCCCGGGGGCGGCTATGGCTACACCTTC. The rearrangement joins TRBV6-1 to TRBJ1-2; D perhaps matches TRBD1 (6 bases). The CDR3 length is 15 residues. Germline CDR1 reads MNHNS; CDR2 reads SASEGT. V lost 2 bases and J lost 4, with 14 bases in between.

V is TRBV20-1 and J is TRBJ2-3, with 11 bases lining up with TRBD2. V shed 6 bases and J 4 bases; nucleotides not matched to a gene: 6. The CDR3 is 14 residues long. Germline V CDR1 and CDR2: DFQATT, SNEGSKA (reference sequence). CDR3 nucleotide sequence: TGCAGTGCAAAACTAGCGGGGGCTTCAGATACGCAGTATTTT. Its protein product is CSAKLAGASDTQYF.

This clonotype showed up many times. A much larger clone differs by one base, so this may be a read error. The V call is TRBV2, the J call TRBJ1-1, with TRBD1 as a possible D gene (6 bases). CDR1 is SNHLY and CDR2 is FYNNEI in the germline V gene. V lost 5 bases, J lost 4 bases, and 8 bases lay in between. The CDR3 runs to 12 residues. In DNA form, the CDR3 reads TGTGCCAGCAGTCAGGGGAGCACTGAAGCTTTCTTT. Translated, it gives CASSQGSTEAFF. The full variable domain, its missing parts supplied by reference TRBV2 and TRBJ1-1, is EPEVTQTPSHQVTQMGQEVILRCVPISNHLYFYWYRQILGQKVEFLVSFYNNEISEKSEIFDDQFSVERPDGSNFTLKIRSTKLEDSAMYFCASSQGSTEAFFGQGTRLTVV.

The table lists this clonotype with a few counts. The chain carries TRBV6-1 and TRBJ1-1, with unresolved D. Germline V gene data show CDR1 as MNHNS and CDR2 as SASEGT. The CDR3 covers 13 residues. Trimming pared 3 bases from V and 10 bases from J, leaving 15 bases between. The CDR3 bases are TGTGCCAGCAGTGACGCGACATCCCCCCCAGCTTTCTTT. Encoded protein: CASSDATSPPAFF.